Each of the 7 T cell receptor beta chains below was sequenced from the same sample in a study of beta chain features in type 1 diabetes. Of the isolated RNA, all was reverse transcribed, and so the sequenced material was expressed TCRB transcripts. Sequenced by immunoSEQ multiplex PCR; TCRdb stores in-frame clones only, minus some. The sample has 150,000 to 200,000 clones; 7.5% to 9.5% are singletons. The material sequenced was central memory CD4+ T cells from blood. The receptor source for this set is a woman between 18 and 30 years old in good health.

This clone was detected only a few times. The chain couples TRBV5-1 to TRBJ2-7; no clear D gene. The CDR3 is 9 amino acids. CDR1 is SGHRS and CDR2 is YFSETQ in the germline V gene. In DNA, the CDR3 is TGCGCCAGCAGCTTTTCCCCGATAGTC. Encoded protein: CASSFSPIV.

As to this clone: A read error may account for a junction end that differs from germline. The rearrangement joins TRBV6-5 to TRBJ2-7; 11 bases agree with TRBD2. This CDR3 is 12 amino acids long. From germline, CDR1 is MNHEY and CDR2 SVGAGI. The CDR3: CASSPGTSGTFF. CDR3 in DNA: TGTGCCAGCAGCCCCGGGACTAGCGGAACCTTCTTC.

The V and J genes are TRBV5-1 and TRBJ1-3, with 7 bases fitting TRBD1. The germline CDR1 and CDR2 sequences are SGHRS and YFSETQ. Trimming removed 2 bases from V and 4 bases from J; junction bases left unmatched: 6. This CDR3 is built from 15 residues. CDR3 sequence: CASSLGTDGGNTIYF. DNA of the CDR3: TGCGCCAGCAGCTTAGGGACAGATGGCGGAAACACCATATATTTT.

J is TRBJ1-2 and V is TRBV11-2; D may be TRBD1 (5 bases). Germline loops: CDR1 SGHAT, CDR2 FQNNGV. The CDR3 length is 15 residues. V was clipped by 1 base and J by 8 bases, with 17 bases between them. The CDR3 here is CASSLASQGERGYTF. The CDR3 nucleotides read TGTGCCAGCAGCTTAGCAAGTCAGGGTGAGAGGGGCTACACCTTC. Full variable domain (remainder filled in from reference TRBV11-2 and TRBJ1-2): EAGVAQSPRYKIIEKRQSVAFWCNPISGHATLYWYQQILGQGPKLLIQFQNNGVVDDSQLPKDRFSAERLKGVDSTLKIQPAKLEDSAVYLCASSLASQGERGYTFGSGTRLTVV.

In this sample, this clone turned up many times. Written as DNA, the CDR3 is TGTGCCAGCAGCCCAAACACCGGGGAGCTGTTTTTT. This encodes CASSPNTGELFF. This rearrangement joins TRBV4-2 to TRBJ2-2; no clear D gene. With 4 bases removed from V and 2 bases from J, the gap between germline ends came to 2 bases. CDR1 and CDR2 (germline): LGHNA, YNFKEQ. The CDR3 spans 12 residues.

CDR3 coding DNA: TGTGCCAGCAGCGGGCAGGGGTTCGGAAACATTCAGTACTTC. Translated: CASSGQGFGNIQYF. The genes are TRBV14 and TRBJ2-4; weak D call: TRBD1 (6 bases). The CDR3 consists of 14 residues. The germline V gene encodes CDR1 SGHDN and CDR2 FVKESK. Trimming cost V 5 bases and J 6 bases, with 14 bases left between them.

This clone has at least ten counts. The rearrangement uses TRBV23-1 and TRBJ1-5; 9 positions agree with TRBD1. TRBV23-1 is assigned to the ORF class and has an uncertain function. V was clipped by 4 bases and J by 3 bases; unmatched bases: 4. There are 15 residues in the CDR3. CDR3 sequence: CASSRTGVDNQPQHF. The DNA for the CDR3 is TGCGCCAGCAGTCGGACAGGGGTGGACAATCAGCCCCAGCATTTT.